Below, 26 T cell receptor beta chains from the same sample are listed, as sequenced in a study of blood T cells in healthy people across ages. A sample-barcoded 5' primer and a J-beta primer mix were used in a second PCR of about 6 to 11 cycles. TCRdb re-analysed the 5' RACE reads in MiXCR, keeping a single row per CDR3 protein. This sample has about 1.6 million distinct CDR3 sequences, with roughly 32% found just once. Sequenced input: blood. These receptors originate from a woman aged 25 to 45 in good health.

The J gene is TRBJ2-4, the V gene TRBV7-9, with D hard to call. The DNA end is more similar to TRBJ2-7, so the J call may be wrong. Germline CDR1 reads SEHNR; CDR2 reads FQNEAQ (reference sequence). CDR3 length: 13 residues. This CDR3 reads CAWSVGFSYEQYF. The CDR3 DNA follows: TGTGCCTGGAGTGTTGGTTTCTCCTACGAGCAGTACTTC.

The chain recombines TRBV20-1 with TRBJ2-3; TRBD2 might be the D (5 bases). Between the trimmed V and J ends, which lost 5 bases and 0 bases, there was a span of 15 bases. Per the germline V gene, CDR1 is DFQATT and CDR2 is SNEGSKA (reference sequence). This CDR3 spans 15 amino acids. CDR3 nucleotide sequence: TGCAGTGCTCGGATGAGCGGAACAAGCACAGATACGCAGTATTTT. This translates into CSARMSGTSTDTQYF.

In this sample, this clonotype turned up a few times. The chain has TRBV5-1 and TRBJ2-3; TRBD2 matches at 7 bases. The V and J ends lost 0 bases and 3 bases, in that order; junction bases with no gene match: 4. CDR3 length equals 15 residues. Per germline, CDR1 SGHRS and CDR2 YFSETQ. CDR3 protein: CASSLVGLGTDTQYF. CDR3 nucleotides: TGCGCCAGCAGCTTGGTAGGACTAGGGACAGATACGCAGTATTTT.

This clonotype was seen at least ten times. V and J are TRBV20-1 and TRBJ2-7, with D unresolved. The germline CDR1 and CDR2 sequences are DFQATT and SNEGSKA (reference sequence). The CDR3 consists of 14 residues. Trimming left V 0 bases short and J 1 base short, with 10 bases between. The CDR3 is CSARDGAGSYEQYF. DNA of the CDR3: TGCAGTGCTAGAGATGGAGCAGGTTCCTACGAGCAGTACTTC.

This clonotype was counted between two and nine times. The chain couples TRBV7-7 to TRBJ2-3, with a tentative D call TRBD2 (6 bases). V shed 5 bases and J shed 0 bases, with 18 bases lying between them. Germline loops: CDR1 SSHAT, CDR2 FNYEAQ (reference sequence). This CDR3 has 17 residues. The CDR3 DNA is TGTGCCAGCAGCCTGGGGCGGGACCGGACGAGCACAGATACGCAGTATTTT. Translated: CASSLGRDRTSTDTQYF.

The rearrangement joins TRBV20-1 to TRBJ2-3; 7 positions agree with TRBD2. With 7 bases clipped from V and 2 bases from J, the junction kept 18 bases outside the gene matches. The CDR3 is 17 amino acids. Germline lookup yields CDR1 DFQATT and CDR2 SNEGSKA (reference sequence). CDR3 in amino acids: CSGSLVLASGSTDTQYF. CDR3 sequence (DNA): TGCAGTGGAAGTTTAGTTTTGGCTAGCGGATCCACAGATACGCAGTATTTT.

The V gene is TRBV28, the J gene TRBJ1-2; a possible D gene is TRBD1 (6 bases). This CDR3 comprises 15 residues. Trimming removed 6 bases at V and 0 bases at J, with 14 bases between. Per germline, CDR1 MDHEN and CDR2 SYDVKM. CDR3 bases: TGTGCCAGCAGGCGGGGGGGGGCAACTAACTATGGCTACACCTTC. It specifies CASRRGGATNYGYTF.

As concerns this clonotype: One end of the junction does not line up with germline, which may come from a read error. The V and J genes are TRBV15 and TRBJ2-3; tentatively, D is TRBD1 or TRBD2 (6 bases each). The CDR3 spans 18 residues. In germline, CDR1 is LNHNV, CDR2 YYDKDF (reference sequence). CDR3 loop: CAASRYSQGRRGTDTQYF. Here the CDR3 DNA reads TGTGCCGCCAGCAGATATTCCCAGGGGCGGAGGGGCACAGATACGCAGTATTTT.

This clonotype has at least ten counts. V gene TRBV4-1 combines with J gene TRBJ1-2, with 8 bases matching TRBD1. The CDR3 is 17 residues long. The V gene's germline CDR1 is MGHRA and CDR2 YSYEKL. V shed 4 bases, J shed 0 bases, and the junction held 10 bases outside the gene matches. CDR3 sequence (DNA): TGCGCCAGCAGCCCCGGGACAGGAACGCGAGCTAACTATGGCTACACCTTC. Translated, it gives CASSPGTGTRANYGYTF.

Of note for this clonotype: A much larger clone lies one base from this, so it may be a read error. The V call is TRBV29-1, the J call TRBJ2-1; 8 bases are a match to TRBD2. The CDR3 covers 16 residues. In germline, CDR1 is SQVTM, CDR2 ANQGSEA. The chain's CDR3 is CSVGSSGTLRYNGQFF. In DNA form, the CDR3 reads TGCAGCGTGGGTAGTAGCGGGACCCTTAGGTACAATGGGCAGTTCTTC.

At least ten counts were recorded for this clonotype. The chain recombines TRBV28 with TRBJ2-1, with a tentative D call TRBD2 (6 bases). This CDR3 is built from 16 residues. Germline V gene data show CDR1 as MDHEN and CDR2 as SYDVKM. V was trimmed by 7 bases and J by 1 base, leaving 17 bases between them. The chain's CDR3 is CASTQISGWSYNEQFF. The CDR3 DNA sequence: TGTGCCAGCACCCAAATTAGCGGTTGGTCCTACAATGAGCAGTTCTTC.

The chain couples TRBV5-5 to TRBJ1-6; no definite D call. The V gene lost 1 base and the J gene lost 5 bases, with 16 bases spanning the gap. The germline V gene has CDR1 SGHKS and CDR2 YYEKEE (reference sequence). The CDR3 covers 17 residues. The CDR3 reads CASSLRFGQTDNSPLHF. The CDR3 region has the DNA TGTGCCAGCAGCTTGAGGTTCGGGCAGACTGATAATTCACCCCTCCACTTT.

This clonotype was counted only a few times. This chain uses TRBV29-1 with TRBJ1-3; D not resolved. Germline CDR1 SQVTM, CDR2 ANQGSEA. This CDR3 is 16 amino acids long. Trimming pared 2 bases from V and 0 bases from J, leaving 14 bases between. CDR3 bases: TGCAGCGTTGAAAGTTTTCAGGACTCCTCTGGAAACACCATATATTTT. Protein sequence: CSVESFQDSSGNTIYF.

As regards this clonotype: The junction departs from germline at one end; a sequencing error may be responsible. V is TRBV7-2 and J is TRBJ2-7; tentatively, D is TRBD2 (6 bases). The J call may not be correct, given that the DNA end is closer to TRBJ2-1. Germline assignment: CDR1 SGHTA and CDR2 FQGNSA. The CDR3 is 13 residues long. CDR3: CANSPGTWAEQFF. DNA of the CDR3: TGTGCCAACAGCCCCGGGACTTGGGCTGAGCAGTTCTTC.

This clonotype was picked up a small number of times. The chain is built from TRBV3-1 and TRBJ2-5; D might be TRBD1 or TRBD2, each matching 5 bases. This CDR3 is 15 amino acids long. Germline V gene data show CDR1 as LGHDT and CDR2 as YNNKEL (reference sequence). Deletions cut 3 bases from V and 5 bases from J, with 16 bases between. The CDR3 loop is CASSQGTTLRETQYF. CDR3 nucleotides: TGTGCCAGCAGCCAGGGGACCACCCTTCGGGAGACCCAGTACTTC.

The rearrangement uses TRBV7-8 and TRBJ1-1; tentative D call: TRBD1 (5 bases). Germline V gene data show CDR1 as SGHVS and CDR2 as FQNEAQ. The CDR3 sequence is 16 residues long. Trimming took off 3 bases at V and 3 bases at J, with 17 bases between the two ends. The CDR3 DNA follows: TGTGCCAGCAGCTTCCAACCTCCGGGGGTGGACACTGAAGCTTTCTTT. Its translation: CASSFQPPGVDTEAFF.

This chain uses TRBV2 with TRBJ1-6; D not certain. Germline CDR1 is SNHLY and CDR2 is FYNNEI. The V and J ends lost 7 bases and 6 bases respectively, with 7 bases between them. The CDR3 runs 12 residues. This CDR3 is CASKEGNSPLHF. CDR3 sequence (DNA): TGTGCCAGCAAAGAGGGTAATTCACCCCTCCACTTT.

This clonotype has a single count. A read error may produce the germline difference seen at one junction end. J is TRBJ2-5 and V is TRBV2; D perhaps matches TRBD1 (6 bases). CDR1 and CDR2 from the germline V gene are SNHLY and FYNNEI. The CDR3 sequence is 14 residues long. This CDR3 is CAGSAWGRQETQYF. The CDR3 DNA is TGTGCCGGCAGTGCATGGGGGCGCCAAGAGACCCAGTACTTC. The full variable domain, with the rest looked up from reference TRBV2 and TRBJ2-5, is EPEVTQTPSHQVTQMGQEVILRCVPISNHLYFYWYRQILGQKVEFLVSFYNNEISEKSEIFDDQFSVERPDGSNFTLKIRSTKLEDSAMYFCAGSAWGRQETQYFGPGTRLLVL.

This clonotype has just a few counts. The chain has TRBV20-1 and TRBJ2-1, with a weak D call TRBD2 (6 bases). The CDR3 is 18 residues long. V shed 1 base and J shed 2 bases, with 21 bases lying between them. The germline V gene encodes CDR1 DFQATT and CDR2 SNEGSKA (reference sequence). DNA of the CDR3: TGCAGTGCTAGAGGCGAGCACTTGGGCGGCGGGACCTACAATGAGCAGTTCTTC. It yields the protein CSARGEHLGGGTYNEQFF.

As to this clonotype: At one end, the junction sequence differs from germline, possibly due to a read error. The rearrangement links TRBV4-1 to TRBJ1-1; D uncertain. The V gene's germline CDR1 is MGHRA and CDR2 YSYEKL. The CDR3 sequence is 15 residues long. DNA for the CDR3: TGTGCCAGCGGCCAAGCATATAGAGGTAGGACTGAAGCTTTCTTT. Encoded protein: CASGQAYRGRTEAFF.

Notes on this clonotype: Since the CDR3 does not end with the conserved phenylalanine or tryptophan, this likely comes from a read error. The chain is built from TRBV4-1 and TRBJ2-5; 15 bases are shared with TRBD2. The length of the CDR3 is 16 residues. Germline trimming cut 4 bases from V and 5 bases from J; bases unmatched to any gene: 5. CDR1 is MGHRA, CDR2 YSYEKL, per germline. The CDR3 bases are TGCGCCAGCAGCCGGGGACTAGCGGGGGGTCAGGAGACCCAGTACTTA. This codes for CASSRGLAGGQETQYL.

There are many counts of this clonotype. One end of the junction is discordant with germline, which a read error may explain. The genes are TRBV5-1 and TRBJ2-5; 8 bases are a match to TRBD1. CDR3 length: 13 residues. Germline lookup yields CDR1 SGHRS and CDR2 YFSETQ. The CDR3 region has the DNA TGTGCCAGCAGTTTTGGGACAGGAGAGACCCAGTACTTC. Residues: CASSFGTGETQYF.

This clonotype was seen only a few times. The chain is built from TRBV15 and TRBJ1-5, with D possibly TRBD1 on 5 matching bases. The germline V gene has CDR1 LNHNV and CDR2 YYDKDF (reference sequence). Trimming took 1 base from V and 2 from J, leaving 12 bases between them. The CDR3 sequence is 16 residues long. The CDR3 protein is CATSRGGIRGNQPQHF. CDR3 DNA sequence: TGTGCCACCAGCAGAGGAGGGATCAGGGGCAATCAGCCCCAGCATTTT.

In this sample, this clonotype turned up a few times. The chain is built from TRBV5-1 and TRBJ1-2; TRBD1 is a possible D gene (6 bases). Germline V gene sequence: CDR1 SGHRS, CDR2 YFSETQ. V was trimmed by 0 bases and J by 6 bases, leaving 12 bases between them. CDR3 size: 14 residues. As DNA, the CDR3 is TGCGCCAGCAGCTTGGAACAGGGAAGGAATGGCTACACCTTC. Translated: CASSLEQGRNGYTF.

V gene TRBV5-1 combines with J gene TRBJ2-3; D perhaps matches TRBD2 (5 bases). V lost 4 bases, J lost 8 bases, and 17 bases lay in between. CDR1 is SGHRS and CDR2 is YFSETQ in the germline V gene. The length of the CDR3 is 14 residues. CDR3 DNA: TGCGCCAGCAGCGAGGGATTCACCGGAGGTACGCAGTATTTT. Translation: CASSEGFTGGTQYF.

At least ten counts were recorded for this clonotype. The chain carries TRBV7-9 and TRBJ2-6; the D call may be TRBD1 or TRBD2 (5 bases each). Trimming took off 5 bases at V and 0 bases at J, with 11 bases between the two ends. The CDR3 runs to 16 residues. Looked up from germline, CDR1 is SEHNR and CDR2 is FQNEAQ (reference sequence). This chain's CDR3 is CASSLGDLSGANVLTF. The DNA of the CDR3 is TGTGCCAGCAGCCTGGGGGATCTCTCTGGGGCCAACGTCCTGACTTTC.